This T cell receptor (beta chain) was identified in a study of beta chain features in type 1 diabetes. Study results and caveats: Whether TCRB rearrangement is influenced by HLA type went unresolved here. All four CD4+ subsets from Type 1 diabetes patients carried moderately but significantly shorter TCRB CDR3s. Insertions were fewer and deletions more numerous at VDJ junctions in type 1 diabetes patients.

Reverse transcription of all isolated RNA meant that expressed TCRB transcripts were sequenced. The protocol was immunoSEQ multiplex PCR, while the TCRdb copy is restricted to in-frame clones and leaves out a portion. Of 350,000 to 450,000 clones listed, more than 11% were seen once; the top ten hold under 0.04%. This clone occurred a few times. Its antigen is not identified. Other DNA sequences in this specimen translate into the identical CDR3. J gave up 3 bases and V 4 bases, and 2 bases lay outside the gene matches. The CDR3 is made up of 15 amino acids. Germline V gene data show CDR1 as SEHNR and CDR2 as FQNEAQ (reference sequence).

The sequenced sample was naive CD4+ T cells from blood. The J gene is TRBJ2-1, the V gene TRBV7-9; 11 bases align to TRBD2. This clonotype originated in a man between 25 and 39 years old in good health. CDR3 in amino acids: CASSSLAGGYNEQFF. The CDR3 bases are TGTGCCAGCAGCTCCCTAGCGGGAGGCTACAATGAGCAGTTCTTC.